The text below deals with one T cell receptor (beta chain). What it recognizes is unknown. This entry comes from a study of early T cells in non-severe SARS-CoV-2 infection. About the study: Sequencing of bulk RNA from unsorted whole blood was done, without chain pairing.

General study findings and limits: Matching against VDJdb likely underestimated virus-specific expansions, favoring anti-spike CD8.

The library protocol tagged individual cDNA molecules with unique molecular identifiers. Each CDR3 protein is one row after TCRdb ran MiXCR on the 5' RACE reads. The sample shows 120,000 or so distinct CDR3 sequences, roughly 13% of them seen only once. Sample: whole blood, taken at baseline. The clonotype comes from an adult who was a healthcare worker with PCR-confirmed SARS-CoV-2 infection or an uninfected control (not recorded which).

This CDR3 reads CSAATGTSRYEQFF. The CDR3 nucleotides read TGCAGTGCTGCTACCGGGACTAGTCGGTATGAGCAGTTCTTC. The rearrangement uses TRBV20-1 and TRBJ2-1; 8 bases fit TRBD2. Germline V gene data show CDR1 as DFQATT and CDR2 as SNEGSKA (reference sequence). The CDR3 has 14 residues. The V segment lost 5 bases and the J segment 8 bases; nucleotides outside the gene matches: 11.